The present T cell receptor beta chain was sequenced within a study of shared clonotypes between healthy human individuals. For the study at large: Donor composition was a couple of women and three men, aged 18 to 49. Study results and caveats: Limitation of the genetic and exposure-history diversity represented came from the few donors.

CD45RO negativity and positive selection for CCR7 defined naive CD8 cells, a population that excluded terminally differentiated effector memory CD45RA+ cells. This clone was seen only once. Its target is not known. Assay: immunoSEQ multiplex PCR; the TCRdb copy retains only in-frame clones and omits some. The repertoire holds about 2 million clones, with over 85% as singletons. Germline lookup yields CDR1 MNHEY and CDR2 SVGAGI. Trimming removed 0 bases at V and 6 bases at J, with 13 bases between. The CDR3 covers 15 residues. The material sequenced was naive CD8+ T cells sorted from blood. This receptor was identified in a man aged 18 to 35 in good health. This chain uses TRBV6-5 with TRBJ2-3; D is perhaps TRBD1 (6 bases). CDR3 region: CASSYSIQGSDTQYF. CDR3 in DNA: TGTGCCAGCAGTTACTCGATTCAGGGGTCGGATACGCAGTATTTT.